This T cell receptor (beta chain) was captured by sequencing in a study of CD8 T cells in ankylosing spondylitis. CDR1 is DFQATT and CDR2 is SNEGSKA in the germline V gene (reference sequence). The CDR3 has 15 residues. Trimming took 5 bases from V and 1 from J, leaving 17 bases between them. Scientists made TCR beta libraries using quantitative 5'-RACE with molecular barcodes. A single record per CDR3 protein comes from TCRdb applying MiXCR to the 5' RACE reads. Among around 540,000 distinct CDR3 sequences listed, roughly 13% were seen once. In this sample, this clonotype turned up a few times. Its antigen remains unidentified. Study conclusions and caveats: One TCR beta motif, made up of about 8 highly homologous variants, appeared characteristic of ankylosing spondylitis blood. With a CD8+ phenotype, disease-linked clones were relatively rare in peripheral blood. Disease-linked clones were reportedly significantly enriched in matched ankylosing spondylitis synovial fluid.

This chain joins TRBV20-1 and TRBJ2-5; maybe TRBD2 (5 bases). The clonotype was recovered from a male donor with ankylosing spondylitis. The sequencing sample was made of blood, either unsorted or a sorted T cell fraction (not recorded which). CDR3 in amino acids: CSAGTLLGPQETQYF. CDR3 nucleotides: TGCAGTGCTGGAACTTTACTAGGCCCCCAAGAGACCCAGTACTTC.